This TCR beta chain was retrieved from a study of Ad26.COV2.S vaccination and SARS-CoV-2 variants. Study as a whole: Donor participated within the Ad26.COV2.S arm of the COV1001 trial. The study gave Ad26.COV2.S intramuscularly, once or twice 56 days apart. Study-wide findings and caveats: Similar non-spike TCR breadth was seen in vaccine and placebo recipients. Recipients given vaccine exceeded placebo recipients in spike-specific TCR breadth.

Comments on this clone: Its antigen is as yet unknown.

Some clones are missing from TCRdb's copy, which holds only in-frame ones; the method was immunoSEQ multiplex PCR. The data hold about 500,000 clones, with 80% to 90% observed a single time. This CDR3 contains 15 residues. The V segment lost 1 base and the J segment 4 bases; nucleotides outside the gene matches: 4. CDR1 is MGHRA and CDR2 is YSYEKL in the germline V gene. Documented treatment: 15 to 20 received Ad26.COV2.S at low or high dose, single or two shots; roughly five received placebo; per-sample allocation not given. Sampling took place 63 days after the first vaccine or placebo injection. The rearrangement links TRBV4-1 to TRBJ1-2; TRBD1 matches at 9 bases. The origin of this receptor is a person between 18 and 60 years old who received the Ad26.COV2.S COVID-19 vaccine or a placebo. The material was peripheral blood, obtained in a trial of Ad26.COV2.S vaccine versus placebo. The CDR3 nucleotides read TGCGCCAGCAGCCAAGGGACAGGGGATCGCTATGGCTACACCTTC. Protein: CASSQGTGDRYGYTF.